This T cell receptor (beta chain) was identified during a study of blood T cells in healthy people across ages. In the study overall: The template switching approach captured approximately one barcoded beta molecule for every two T cells.

Study outcomes and limitations: Underestimates were what the diversity estimates from one million T cells were considered to be. Strong correlation was found linking TCR beta diversity to naive T cell percentage.

Together with a sample-barcoded 5' primer, a J-beta primer mix was included in a second PCR lasting about 7 to 12 cycles. MiXCR was run by TCRdb on the 5' RACE reads, yielding one entry per CDR3 protein. The repertoire holds some 760,000 distinct CDR3 sequences, with more than 20% as singletons. This clonotype was counted between two and nine times. Its antigen is unidentified. The data also belong to a second study, concerning T cells of mothers and their children. Turning to that study: Researchers found no T cell clones that were persistent and microchimeric.

The sample comprised blood. The receptor was derived from a boy younger than 18 in good health.

CDR3 loop: CASSLSFEYNEQFF. The CDR3 coding sequence is TGCGCCAGCAGCCTCTCTTTCGAATACAATGAGCAGTTCTTC. The chain recombines TRBV4-3 with TRBJ2-1; D is undetermined. The CDR3 totals 14 residues. Looked up from germline, CDR1 is LGHNA and CDR2 is YSLEER. Trimming pared 4 bases from V and 4 bases from J, leaving 11 bases between.